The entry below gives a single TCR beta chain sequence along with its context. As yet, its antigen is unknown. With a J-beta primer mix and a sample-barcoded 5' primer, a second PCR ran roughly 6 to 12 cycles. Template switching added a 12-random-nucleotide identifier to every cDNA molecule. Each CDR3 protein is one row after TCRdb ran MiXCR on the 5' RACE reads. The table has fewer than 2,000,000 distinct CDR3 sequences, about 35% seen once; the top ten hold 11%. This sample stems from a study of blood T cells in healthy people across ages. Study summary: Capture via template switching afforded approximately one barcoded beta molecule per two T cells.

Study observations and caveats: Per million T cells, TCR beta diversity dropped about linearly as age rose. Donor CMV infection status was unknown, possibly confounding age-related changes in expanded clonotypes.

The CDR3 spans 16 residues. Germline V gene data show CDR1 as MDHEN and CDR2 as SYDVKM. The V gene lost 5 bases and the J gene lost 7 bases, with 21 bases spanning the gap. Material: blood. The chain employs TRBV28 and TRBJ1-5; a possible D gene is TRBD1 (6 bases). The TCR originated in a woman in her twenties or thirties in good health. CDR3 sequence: CASSPASTGHRQPQHF. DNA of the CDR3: TGTGCCAGCAGTCCCGCCTCGACAGGCCACCGGCAGCCCCAGCATTTT.